The T cell receptor beta chain described here comes from a study of shared clonotypes between healthy human individuals. Study-wide results and limits: Clonotype sharing across donors was expected to vary with sequencing depth.

Of note for this clone: Its antigen is unidentified.

The CDR3 extends over 13 amino acids. Germline assignment: CDR1 LNHDA and CDR2 SQIVND (reference sequence). Trimming took off 8 bases at V and 6 bases at J, with 17 bases between the two ends. Sequencing was performed with immunoSEQ multiplex PCR; in TCRdb, only in-frame clones are kept and a portion is missing. The data show millions of clones, roughly 95% seen once. The V and J genes are TRBV19 and TRBJ2-7; D possibly corresponds to TRBD1 (5 bases). The sequence was obtained from a man between 18 and 29 years old in good health. The sample comprised naive CD4+ T cells sorted from blood. Stated subset: CD45RA+ positively selected. In DNA, the CDR3 is TGTGCCAGTCGGGCTCCCCCAGGGCTCGAGCAGTACTTC. This encodes CASRAPPGLEQYF.